The 18 T cell receptor beta chains in this list originate from one sample, sequenced in a study of type 1 regulatory T cells. TCRdb reanalysed the reads using MiXCR and keeps one entry per CDR3 protein. Found here are 80,000 to 100,000 distinct CDR3 sequences, around a third of them singletons; the top ten hold approximately 2.2%. Sequencing was performed on CD4+ T cells, either the whole sample or a sorted fraction (not recorded which). The receptors were sampled from a human donor in good health.

The chain is built from TRBV7-3 and TRBJ2-5, with TRBD2 identical over 12 bases. V was pared by 5 bases and J by 4 bases, with 5 bases of the junction left unmatched. This CDR3 spans 15 amino acids. Germline V gene sequence: CDR1 SGHTA, CDR2 FQGTGA. The CDR3, as DNA: TGTGCCAGCAGCACGGGGGGACTAGCGGGAGAGACCCAGTACTTC. Translated, it gives CASSTGGLAGETQYF.

This clonotype was seen only once. The DNA for the CDR3 is TGCAGTGCCGTCTCGGCCGTTAGCACAGATACGCAGTATTTT. Its protein product is CSAVSAVSTDTQYF. The chain carries TRBV20-1 and TRBJ2-3; D unresolved. V was trimmed by 6 bases and J by 0 bases, leaving 13 bases between them. The germline CDR1 and CDR2 sequences are DFQATT and SNEGSKA (reference sequence). CDR3 length: 14 residues.

The chain employs TRBV12-3 or TRBV12-4 and TRBJ2-2; no reliable D call. The CDR3 runs to 18 residues. Trimming stripped 6 bases from V and 0 bases from J, with 20 bases between. CDR3 sequence reads: CASSIMPGMHSNTGELFF. DNA of the CDR3: TGTGCCAGCAGCATAATGCCTGGGATGCATTCGAACACCGGGGAGCTGTTTTTT.

This clonotype was seen more than once but under ten times. This chain connects TRBV2 to TRBJ2-3, with D possibly TRBD2 on 6 matching bases. With 8 bases removed from V and 4 bases from J, the gap between germline ends came to 13 bases. The CDR3 has 13 residues. Germline V gives CDR1 SNHLY, CDR2 FYNNEI. The CDR3 DNA sequence: TGTGCCAGCCAGCTGGAGGGTGCAGATACGCAGTATTTT. Amino acid sequence: CASQLEGADTQYF.

The V gene is TRBV18, the J gene TRBJ2-7, with 9 bases that match TRBD1. V shed 6 bases, J shed 7 bases, and the junction held 13 bases outside the gene matches. Germline V lookup: CDR1 KGHSH, CDR2 LQKENI. CDR3 length: 15 residues. This CDR3 is CASSPLQDRGIEQYF. CDR3 bases: TGTGCCAGCTCTCCCCTTCAGGACAGGGGAATAGAGCAGTACTTC.

This clonotype was seen a few times. This chain links TRBV20-1 with TRBJ2-7, with 10 bases lining up with TRBD2. V gave up 3 bases and J gave up 6 bases; unmatched junction bases: 8. The CDR3 is made up of 14 amino acids. Germline V gives CDR1 DFQATT, CDR2 SNEGSKA (reference sequence). The CDR3: CSASASGSIREQYF. In DNA form, the CDR3 reads TGCAGTGCTAGCGCTAGCGGGAGTATTCGCGAGCAGTACTTC.

This clonotype was counted between two and nine times. The chain joins TRBV29-1 to TRBJ2-7; a weak D match, TRBD1 (5 bases). CDR1 and CDR2 (germline): SQVTM, ANQGSEA. The CDR3 loop spans 15 amino acids. Trimming pared 5 bases from V and 2 bases from J, leaving 19 bases between. CDR3 sequence reads: CSVSSRETGPYEQYF. The CDR3 coding sequence is TGCAGCGTTTCGAGCCGCGAAACAGGTCCCTACGAGCAGTACTTC.

This clonotype was seen more than once but under ten times. J is TRBJ2-3 and V is TRBV7-2, with 7 bases identical to TRBD2. J lost 3 bases, V lost 5 bases, and 8 bases had no gene match. The CDR3 consists of 15 residues. Germline V gene sequence: CDR1 SGHTA, CDR2 FQGNSA. This CDR3 reads CASSGAGLGTDTQYF. CDR3 sequence (DNA): TGTGCCAGCAGCGGAGCGGGGCTGGGAACAGATACGCAGTATTTT.

This clonotype was observed a handful of times. The chain links TRBV6-5 to TRBJ2-7; 7 nucleotides line up with TRBD1. Germline trimming cut 8 bases from V and 4 bases from J; bases unmatched to any gene: 11. The CDR3 has 14 amino acids. Germline CDR1 reads MNHEY; CDR2 reads SVGAGI. The CDR3 loop is CASYPRGTRYEQYF. The DNA for the CDR3 is TGTGCCAGCTATCCCAGGGGGACGAGGTACGAGCAGTACTTC.

In its sample, this clonotype was seen a few times. The chain has TRBV27 and TRBJ1-2; D not certain. V gave up 5 bases and J gave up 1 base, with 11 bases separating them. Per the germline V gene, CDR1 is MNHEY and CDR2 is SMNVEV (reference sequence). The CDR3 is 14 amino acids. DNA of the CDR3: TGTGCCAGCAGTCCGTCCACAGTTAACTATGGCTACACCTTC. It is translated as CASSPSTVNYGYTF.

The rearrangement joins TRBV20-1 to TRBJ2-1, with 9 bases fitting TRBD2. V was clipped by 6 bases and J by 8 bases; unmatched bases: 17. This CDR3 region has 16 residues. Germline values: CDR1 DFQATT, CDR2 SNEGSKA (reference sequence). The CDR3 sequence is CSATEMLAGAIDEQFF. In DNA form, the CDR3 reads TGCAGTGCCACCGAGATGTTAGCGGGAGCTATCGATGAGCAGTTCTTC.

There are a few counts of this clonotype. The genes are TRBV15 and TRBJ2-3; D unresolved. This CDR3 has 13 amino acids. CDR1 LNHNV and CDR2 YYDKDF come from the germline V gene (reference sequence). Trimming took 1 base from V and 3 from J, leaving 5 bases between them. CDR3 region: CATSRGLTDTQYF. In DNA form, the CDR3 reads TGTGCCACCAGCAGAGGTTTGACAGATACGCAGTATTTT. Based on the CDR3 plus reference TRBV15 and TRBJ2-3, the full variable domain is DAMVIQNPRYQVTQFGKPVTLSCSQTLNHNVMYWYQQKSSQAPKLLFHYYDKDFNNEADTPDNFQSRRPNTSFCFLDIRSPGLGDTAMYLCATSRGLTDTQYFGPGTRLTVL.

The V call is TRBV20-1, the J call TRBJ1-1, with 7 bases that match TRBD1. The CDR3 is made up of 14 amino acids. The ends lost 5 bases at V and 0 bases at J; junction bases unmatched: 6. Per germline, CDR1 DFQATT and CDR2 SNEGSKA (reference sequence). CDR3 DNA: TGCAGTGCTCATCGACAGGGAATGAACACTGAAGCTTTCTTT. Protein: CSAHRQGMNTEAFF.

In this sample, this clonotype turned up a few times. The chain employs TRBV7-2 and TRBJ2-3, with 9 bases that match TRBD1. The germline CDR1 and CDR2 sequences are SGHTA and FQGNSA. This CDR3 contains 16 residues. After removal of 4 bases from V and 1 base from J, the junction contained 6 bases not matched to a gene. This CDR3 is CASSSYRDRGTDTQYF. The CDR3 nucleotides read TGTGCCAGCAGCTCCTACCGGGACAGGGGCACAGATACGCAGTATTTT.

The rearrangement links TRBV3-1 to TRBJ2-3; D is uncertain. Germline CDR1 is LGHDT and CDR2 is YNNKEL (reference sequence). Trimming took 1 base from V and 5 from J, leaving 7 bases between them. This CDR3 has 13 amino acids. The CDR3 protein is CASSQGRVDTQYF. CDR3 in DNA: TGTGCCAGCAGCCAAGGAAGGGTAGATACGCAGTATTTT.

Only a few counts were recorded for this clonotype. The rearrangement joins TRBV5-1 to TRBJ2-7, with 7 positions matching TRBD2. Germline CDR1 SGHRS, CDR2 YFSETQ. Unmatched junction bases numbered 7, after V lost 2 bases and J lost 2 bases. This CDR3 is built from 15 residues. The CDR3 protein is CASSFLPGGAYEQYF. DNA of the CDR3: TGCGCCAGCAGCTTCCTCCCGGGAGGCGCCTACGAGCAGTACTTC.

J is TRBJ1-5 and V is TRBV28, with D perhaps TRBD1 (6 bases). Germline V gives CDR1 MDHEN, CDR2 SYDVKM. Trimming removed 10 bases from V and 2 bases from J, with 21 bases in between. This CDR3 has 16 amino acids. The CDR3 DNA reads as TGTGCCACCTGCGGCAGGGGAGGGTCGGGCAATCAGCCCCAGCATTTT. It yields the protein CATCGRGGSGNQPQHF.

The CDR3 reads CASSARTSGSYNEQFF. The CDR3, as DNA: TGTGCCAGCAGTGCCCGGACTAGCGGTTCCTACAATGAGCAGTTCTTC. The rearrangement joins TRBV2 to TRBJ2-1, with 10 positions matching TRBD2. The CDR3 length is 16 residues. The junction had 4 bases not matched to a gene; V was cut back by 4 bases and J by 1 base. From germline, CDR1 is SNHLY and CDR2 FYNNEI.